Shown below are 20 T cell receptor beta chains from a single sample sequenced in a study of blood T cell repertoires in COVID-19. Here immunoSEQ multiplex PCR was the method, and the copy in TCRdb shows in-frame clones only, minus some. The data hold 45,000 to 50,000 clones, with more than 80% observed a single time. The sample taken for sequencing was peripheral blood. The receptors were gathered from an elderly man in a cohort sampled during active COVID-19.

The chain joins TRBV3-1 (or the pseudogene TRBV3-2) to TRBJ2-7, with 10 bases identical to TRBD1. The CDR3 loop spans 14 amino acids. Germline V gene data show CDR1 as LGHDT and CDR2 as YNNKEL (reference sequence). The trim removed 4 bases at V and 5 bases at J, leaving 5 bases unmatched. The CDR3 protein is CASSPTGGRDEQYF. In DNA, the CDR3 is TGTGCCAGCAGCCCGACAGGGGGCCGCGACGAGCAGTACTTC.

The rearrangement uses TRBV5-4 and TRBJ1-2; D is uncertain. V shed 1 base and J shed 4 bases, with 8 bases lying between them. CDR3 length: 13 amino acids. Germline CDR1 is SGHNT and CDR2 is YYREEE (reference sequence). CDR3 sequence: CASSLKGGYGYTF. DNA for the CDR3: TGTGCCAGCAGCTTGAAGGGAGGCTATGGCTACACCTTC.

This chain uses TRBV5-1 with TRBJ2-3, with 12 bases aligning to TRBD2. Looked up from germline, CDR1 is SGHRS and CDR2 is YFSETQ. The CDR3 is 18 residues long. Trimming cost V 4 bases and J 0 bases; bases outside gene matches: 9. The CDR3 DNA is TGCGCCAGCAGCCCCCTATCTAGCGGGAGGGCCAGCACAGATACGCAGTATTTT. This gives the protein CASSPLSSGRASTDTQYF. Combining the CDR3 with reference TRBV5-1 and TRBJ2-3 gives the whole variable domain KAGVTQTPRYLIKTRGQQVTLSCSPISGHRSVSWYQQTPGQGLQFLFEYFSETQRNKGNFPGRFSGRQFSNSRSEMNVSTLELGDSALYLCASSPLSSGRASTDTQYFGPGTRLTVL.

This clone appeared a single time. V gene TRBV5-4 combines with J gene TRBJ2-1, with 7 nucleotides matching TRBD1. V gave up 5 bases and J gave up 2 bases; unmatched junction bases: 7. Germline loops: CDR1 SGHNT, CDR2 YYREEE (reference sequence). The CDR3 spans 15 residues. The CDR3 loop reads CASRETGDPYNEQFF. The CDR3 DNA sequence: TGTGCCAGCAGGGAAACAGGGGACCCCTACAATGAGCAGTTCTTC.

The gene calls are TRBV5-4 and TRBJ2-1, with 9 bases that match TRBD2. Germline CDR1 reads SGHNT; CDR2 reads YYREEE (reference sequence). This CDR3 region has 17 residues. Unmatched junction bases numbered 13, after V lost 4 bases and J lost 5 bases. CDR3 in DNA: TGTGCCAGCAGCCCCCGGGGCGGGGGGGCACCCGACAATGAGCAGTTCTTC. It translates to CASSPRGGGAPDNEQFF.

The chain carries TRBV18 and TRBJ1-1; D may be TRBD1 (6 bases). Germline assignment: CDR1 KGHSH and CDR2 LQKENI. The V end lost 6 bases, the J end lost 6 bases, and 14 bases lay between the germline ends. CDR3 length: 13 amino acids. CDR3 sequence: CASSQTGTPEAFF. The DNA for the CDR3 is TGTGCCAGCTCCCAAACAGGGACCCCTGAAGCTTTCTTT.

The chain joins TRBV9 to TRBJ2-5; 7 nucleotides match TRBD2. The CDR3 covers 14 residues. Germline CDR1 and CDR2: SGDLS and YYNGEE. After removal of 1 base from V and 0 bases from J, the junction contained 0 bases not matched to a gene. As DNA, the CDR3 is TGTGCCAGCAGCGTAACTAGCGACCAAGAGACCCAGTACTTC. It yields the protein CASSVTSDQETQYF.

V usage is TRBV11-2 and J usage is TRBJ2-7, with TRBD1 matching over 9 bases. Trimming cost V 6 bases and J 3 bases; bases outside gene matches: 12. The CDR3 extends over 16 amino acids. Germline V gene data show CDR1 as SGHAT and CDR2 as FQNNGV. This CDR3 reads CASRPLRDRVGYEQYF. In nucleotides, the CDR3 is TGTGCCAGCAGACCTCTCCGGGACAGGGTAGGCTACGAGCAGTACTTC.

The genes are TRBV24-1 and TRBJ2-5; a possible D gene is TRBD1 (6 bases). CDR3 length: 14 amino acids. The germline V gene encodes CDR1 KGHDR and CDR2 SFDVKD. Trimming shortened V by 5 bases and J by 5 bases, and 14 bases separated the two germline ends. In DNA, the CDR3 is TGTGCCACCAGTGCCTCACAGGGTGGGGAGACCCAGTACTTC. Protein sequence: CATSASQGGETQYF.

This sequence joins TRBV5-4 and TRBJ2-7, with 10 bases identical to TRBD2. The J segment lost 2 bases and the V segment lost 5 bases, leaving 7 bases of the junction unmatched. There are 15 residues in the CDR3. CDR1 and CDR2 from the germline V gene are SGHNT and YYREEE (reference sequence). Here the CDR3 reads CASSIGTSGTYEQYF. The CDR3 DNA is TGTGCCAGCAGTATCGGCACTAGCGGGACCTACGAGCAGTACTTC.

This sequence joins TRBV6-5 and TRBJ1-2; D not resolved. The CDR3 length is 13 residues. Germline V gene sequence: CDR1 MNHEY, CDR2 SVGAGI. V lost 6 bases and J lost 2, with 10 bases in between. CDR3 sequence reads: CASRPGQNYGYTF. CDR3 sequence (DNA): TGTGCCAGCAGGCCGGGTCAGAACTATGGCTACACCTTC.

In this sample, this clone is medium-sized. The chain uses TRBV24-1 and TRBJ1-5, with 8 positions matching TRBD1. J was trimmed by 5 bases and V by 9 bases; bases with no gene match: 5. Per the germline V gene, CDR1 is KGHDR and CDR2 is SFDVKD. This CDR3 is 13 amino acids long. CDR3 DNA: TGTGCCACCCAGAACAGGGGGGATCAGCCCCAGCATTTT. As protein: CATQNRGDQPQHF.

CDR3 region: CASSLRRVETYEQYF. CDR3 bases: TGTGCCAGCAGCTTACGTCGCGTAGAAACCTACGAGCAGTACTTC. J is TRBJ2-7 and V is TRBV7-3; D is unclear. Trimming removed 2 bases at V and 2 bases at J, with 13 bases between. This CDR3 has 15 residues. Per germline, CDR1 SGHTA and CDR2 FQGTGA.

The chain carries TRBV9 and TRBJ1-3, with D maybe TRBD1 (6 bases). CDR3 length: 16 residues. CDR1 SGDLS and CDR2 YYNGEE come from the germline V gene. Deletions cut 0 bases from V and 7 bases from J, with 17 bases between. The CDR3 here is CASSVALTGGSNTIYF. CDR3 in DNA: TGTGCCAGCAGCGTAGCGTTGACAGGCGGGAGCAACACCATATATTTT.

The genes are TRBV30 and TRBJ2-3; possible D gene TRBD2, 6 bases. The CDR3 runs to 12 residues. The V and J ends lost 4 bases and 4 bases respectively, with 9 bases between them. Germline CDR1 reads GTSNPN; CDR2 reads SVGIG (reference sequence). The DNA of the CDR3 is TGTGCCTGGAATCCGGGAGCAGATACGCAGTATTTT. Translated: CAWNPGADTQYF.

The chain uses TRBV6-6 and TRBJ1-3; D is possibly TRBD1 (5 bases). The CDR3 totals 13 residues. Deletions cut 4 bases from V and 8 bases from J, with 12 bases between. CDR1 and CDR2 (germline): MNHNY, SVGAGI (reference sequence). The CDR3 sequence: CASSSPGRDTIYF. CDR3 in DNA: TGTGCCAGCAGTTCTCCAGGGAGGGACACCATATATTTT.

The chain uses TRBV28 and TRBJ2-7, with 11 bases that match TRBD1. Germline CDR1 MDHEN, CDR2 SYDVKM. V trimming: 7 bases; J trimming: 4 bases; junction bases outside the gene matches: 3. The CDR3 totals 13 residues. DNA of the CDR3: TGTGCCAGCATCGGACAGGGGGCTTACGAGCAGTACTTC. Residues: CASIGQGAYEQYF. The full variable domain, its missing parts supplied by reference TRBV28 and TRBJ2-7, is DVKVTQSSRYLVKRTGEKVFLECVQDMDHENMFWYRQDPGLGLRLIYFSYDVKMKEKGDIPEGYSVSREKKERFSLILESASTNQTSMYLCASIGQGAYEQYFGPGTRLTVT.

The V call is TRBV11-2, the J call TRBJ1-6; possible D gene TRBD1, 5 bases. The CDR3 sequence is 14 residues long. V lost 3 bases and J 9 bases, leaving 12 bases between the germline ends. Germline V gene data show CDR1 as SGHAT and CDR2 as FQNNGV. CDR3: CASSLGQGGSPLHF. CDR3 nucleotide sequence: TGTGCCAGCAGCTTGGGTCAGGGAGGTTCACCCCTCCACTTT.

Details on this clone: Within the sample, other DNA sequences also encode this same CDR3. V is TRBV28 and J is TRBJ1-5; possibly TRBD1 for D (5 bases). The CDR3 totals 15 residues. Germline CDR1 reads MDHEN; CDR2 reads SYDVKM. V lost 3 bases and J 0 bases, leaving 9 bases between the germline ends. The CDR3 bases are TGTGCCAGCAGTTTGGGGGGGAATAGCAATCAGCCCCAGCATTTT. Translating gives CASSLGGNSNQPQHF.

The chain combines TRBV19 with TRBJ2-1, with a possible D match to TRBD2 (7 bases). This CDR3 region has 16 residues. Germline assignment: CDR1 LNHDA and CDR2 SQIVND (reference sequence). Trimming took 6 bases from V and 5 from J, leaving 20 bases between them. This CDR3 is CASRPPGGGGNNEQFF. The DNA of the CDR3 is TGTGCCAGTAGACCACCGGGGGGAGGGGGAAACAATGAGCAGTTCTTC.